This TCR beta chain was identified in a study of Ad26.COV2.S vaccination and SARS-CoV-2 variants. Trimming left V 3 bases short and J 10 bases short, with 10 bases between. The CDR3 length is 12 residues. Germline loops: CDR1 SGHTA, CDR2 FQGNSA. Clones were read by immunoSEQ multiplex PCR, and TCRdb kept only the in-frame ones, dropping some. This repertoire shows about 390,000 clones, 88% found once; its top ten account for approximately 3.7%. Treatment reported: around 19 received Ad26.COV2.S at low or high dose, single or two shots; about 5 received placebo; per-sample allocation not given. The study sampled participants on day 63 after the first vaccine or placebo injection.

This chain joins TRBV7-2 and TRBJ2-1; D tentatively reads TRBD1 or TRBD2 (5 bases each). The sequence came from a person between 18 and 65 years old who received the Ad26.COV2.S COVID-19 vaccine or a placebo. The specimen was peripheral blood, collected in a trial of Ad26.COV2.S vaccine versus placebo. CDR3 nucleotide sequence: TGTGCCAGCAGCTTTGCCCGGGGCGAGCAGTTCTTC. Amino acids: CASSFARGEQFF.